Given below is one TCR beta chain in context. This clone's antigen is unknown. One base away there is no much larger clone; base qualities are not given. The data were obtained in a study of beta chain features in type 1 diabetes (dated 2018 in TCRdb). Regarding the research as a whole: No differences in mean age, gender distribution, total cell number or subset yield were found between patients and healthy donors. A total of 85 million to 140 million sorted cells were examined across all samples, and the number of cells per subset was strongly correlated with RNA yield. In the study, recently diagnosed type 1 diabetes patients and matched healthy donors were compared on the TCRB repertoires of their sorted circulating CD4+ T cell subsets. Naive and central memory subsets were obtained from all 30 or so donors, but regulatory and stem cell-like memory subsets were isolated from only 8 patients and roughly 8 healthy donors.

Each donor gave one peripheral blood draw, averaging roughly 100 mL, which was collected into heparinised tubes. Naive, central memory, regulatory and stem cell-like memory CD4+ T cells were sorted on a BD FACSAria II using a panel including CD45RO, CCR7, CD25, CD127, CD95 and CD27. Every sorted population had a purity above 95%. PBMCs were separated immediately by Lymphoprep density gradient centrifugation and were stained directly, without being cultured. To minimize batch effects, samples were stained and sorted in pairs, one healthy donor with one patient per experiment. The V end gives up 6 bases and the J end 4 bases, leaving 10 bases in the junction not matched to a gene. CDR1 and CDR2 (MNHEY, SVGAGI) derive from the germline V gene. The CDR3 spans 15 residues, from the cysteine through the phenylalanine. The entry retains the CDR3 DNA only, 45 bases that are in frame from base 1. The full study reports these points: Patients with type 1 diabetes made fewer insertions and deleted more nucleotides at VDJ recombination sites, implying thymic rearrangement abnormalities. Type 1 diabetes patients showed a moderate but significant shortening of TCRB CDR3 length in all four CD4+ subsets. Because cDNA rather than genomic DNA was sequenced, highly expressing activated cells could have been over-represented, although no difference in activation and CD3 levels was found between groups. Only small numbers of individuals were included in the HLA sub-analyses, which left unresolved whether HLA type had any influence on TCRB rearrangement. Shorter templates might have been favored by PCR, but patient and control samples were amplified and corrected together, so both groups would have been affected equally by any skew. Naive, central memory and regulatory TCRB repertoires appeared more similar among patients than among healthy donors.

All of the isolated RNA was reverse transcribed with the High Capacity cDNA Reverse Transcription Kit, so expressed TCRB transcripts were sequenced. Deep immunoSEQ sequencing was applied to naive, central memory and regulatory T cell samples, giving an average of about 3.8 million total reads per sample. Sorted cells were lysed in RLT buffer and RNA was extracted with DNase-treated RNeasy Micro or Mini kits, depending on cell number. Each cell subset was processed on its own to prevent cross-contamination, while patient and healthy donor samples were processed together. The immunoSEQ multiplex PCR was used to amplify TCRB sequences from cDNA, generating 87-bp fragments that spanned the CDR3 region. Amplicons were sequenced on the Illumina HiSeq platform. On the study's bioinformatics: Synthetic template baselines were used to correct PCR bias computationally, reads within Hamming distance 2 were collapsed together, and singletons that could not be merged were discarded. Reads were aligned against IMGT to assign V, D and J genes, CDR3 length and insertions or deletions at six rearrangement sites. Clonotype counts were normalized to sorted cell number within each subset before computing true diversity and Gini coefficients with the tcR R package. Repertoire sharing was quantified using the overlap coefficient calculated on TCRB nucleotide sequences. Not all clones reach the TCRdb copy of this immuneACCESS table, which keeps in-frame sequences only. Checked studies attribute under half of the gap to unresolved V genes and leave the rest unexplained. The V and J calls and clone size are taken from that table; D and trimming were inferred from the DNA. The sample includes 150,000 to 190,000 clones, with about 8.1% observed a single time. The top ten clones comprise approximately 0.65% of the sample.

The sample was central memory CD4+ T cells from blood. This chain joins TRBV6-5 to TRBJ2-5, and TRBD2 matches 8 of the central bases. The clonotype comes from a man in his late teens or twenties in good health. DNA sequence: TGTGCCAGCAGCCTAACCGGGACTAGTATAGAGACCCAGTACTTC. This translates into CASSLTGTSIETQYF.